One and the same sample provided the 24 T cell receptor beta chains below, sequenced in a study of blood T cell repertoires in COVID-19. This table comes from immunoSEQ multiplex PCR, and its TCRdb copy is limited to in-frame clones, with some not included. The table shows fewer than 200,000 clones, with approximately 85% occurring only once. The sample was peripheral blood. These receptors were obtained from a man in his forties or fifties who had recovered from COVID-19.

The CDR3 coding sequence is TGTGCCAGCAAAGTCCCCGGGACTAGCGGTAAAGAGACCCAGTACTTC. This translates into CASKVPGTSGKETQYF. V usage is TRBV6-6 and J usage is TRBJ2-5; 11 bases agree with TRBD2. The CDR3 runs 16 residues. Germline CDR1 reads MNHNY; CDR2 reads SVGAGI (reference sequence). V lost 7 bases, J lost 3 bases, and 10 bases stayed unmatched.

J is TRBJ1-2 and V is TRBV6-2 or TRBV6-3; D gene uncertain. V was clipped by 5 bases and J by 0 bases, with 13 bases between them. CDR1 is MNHEY, CDR2 SVGEGT, per germline. There are 15 residues in the CDR3. The CDR3 spells CASSKPQATNYGYTF. For the CDR3, the DNA is TGTGCCAGCAGTAAACCTCAGGCTACTAACTATGGCTACACCTTC.

The chain carries TRBV5-6 and TRBJ1-4; 10 bases align to TRBD1. Germline trimming cut 2 bases from V and 8 bases from J; bases unmatched to any gene: 9. The germline V gene encodes CDR1 SGHDT and CDR2 YYEEEE. CDR3 length: 16 amino acids. The DNA for the CDR3 is TGTGCCAGCAGCTTTCGGGACAGGGGTGGAGAGGAAAAACTGTTTTTT. The encoded protein is CASSFRDRGGEEKLFF. Looking up the rest from reference TRBV5-6 and TRBJ1-4 gives the full variable domain: DAGVTQSPTHLIKTRGQQVTLRCSPKSGHDTVSWYQQALGQGPQFIFQYYEEEERQRGNFPDRFSGHQFPNYSSELNVNALLLGDSALYLCASSFRDRGGEEKLFFGSGTQLSVL.

This chain links TRBV28 with TRBJ1-5; perhaps TRBD1 as D (6 bases). CDR1 and CDR2 (germline): MDHEN, SYDVKM. Trimming removed 3 bases at V and 8 bases at J, with 14 bases between. This CDR3 is 14 amino acids long. The CDR3 spells CASSLDSRTKPQHF. Here the CDR3 DNA reads TGTGCCAGCAGTTTGGACAGTCGGACGAAGCCCCAGCATTTT.

The rearrangement links TRBV6-1 to TRBJ1-1; 7 bases align to TRBD1. The CDR3 has 17 residues. With V trimmed by 2 bases and J by 3 bases, 12 bases remained unmatched. Germline values: CDR1 MNHNS, CDR2 SASEGT. The DNA of the CDR3 is TGTGCCAGCAGTGAAAGGTACGACAGGGTAAGAGACACTGAAGCTTTCTTT. As protein: CASSERYDRVRDTEAFF.

The rearrangement links TRBV30 to TRBJ2-7; a weak D match, TRBD2 (5 bases). Germline CDR1 reads GTSNPN; CDR2 reads SVGIG (reference sequence). This CDR3 has 13 amino acids. V lost 3 bases to trimming and J lost 3 bases, with 12 bases between them. This CDR3 reads CAWRGTGFYEQYF. DNA for the CDR3: TGTGCCTGGAGGGGAACGGGGTTCTACGAGCAGTACTTC.

This clone was picked up a small number of times. The J gene is TRBJ2-1, the V gene TRBV4-3; 10 nucleotides match TRBD2. Germline V gene lookup returns CDR1 LGHNA and CDR2 YSLEER. V trimming: 0 bases; J trimming: 4 bases; junction bases outside the gene matches: 6. This CDR3 contains 17 residues. The CDR3 DNA sequence: TGCGCCAGCAGCCAAGATGGGCTAGCGGGAGAATACAATGAGCAGTTCTTC. It is translated as CASSQDGLAGEYNEQFF.

CDR3 region: CASSHERRETQYF. CDR3 DNA: TGTGCCAGCAGCCATGAGCGCCGAGAGACCCAGTACTTC. The V gene is TRBV11-2, the J gene TRBJ2-5; D not resolved. V was clipped by 5 bases and J by 4 bases, with 11 bases between them. The CDR3 runs 13 residues. CDR1 and CDR2 from the germline V gene are SGHAT and FQNNGV.

The chain employs TRBV11-3 and TRBJ2-7; 8 positions agree with TRBD1. The CDR3 covers 14 residues. Germline CDR1 reads SGHNT; CDR2 reads YENEEA. V lost 7 bases and J lost 0; bases outside the gene matches: 5. The CDR3 coding sequence is TGTGCCAGCACCCAGGGGGCCCTCTCCTACGAGCAGTACTTC. It specifies CASTQGALSYEQYF.

CDR3 coding DNA: TGTGCCAGCAGTGACCTGGGACAGGGGTATCAGCCCCAGCATTTT. This gives the protein CASSDLGQGYQPQHF. The V gene is TRBV2, the J gene TRBJ1-5; 10 bases map to TRBD1. Germline CDR1 and CDR2: SNHLY and FYNNEI. The CDR3 contains 15 residues. The V gene end was trimmed by 3 bases and the J gene end by 5 bases; junction bases not matched to a gene: 4.

V is TRBV7-9 and J is TRBJ2-1, with 7 nucleotides matching TRBD2. V was pared by 6 bases and J by 9 bases, with 11 bases of the junction left unmatched. The CDR3 covers 14 residues. Germline CDR1 is SEHNR and CDR2 is FQNEAQ (reference sequence). The DNA for the CDR3 is TGTGCCAGCAGACCTACGGGCGCGGGAGTTGAGCAGTTCTTC. This encodes CASRPTGAGVEQFF.

The chain joins TRBV3-1 (or the pseudogene TRBV3-2) to TRBJ2-6; the D is unclear. This CDR3 comprises 14 residues. Looked up from germline, CDR1 is LGHDT and CDR2 is YNNKEL (reference sequence). Trimming stripped 4 bases from V and 1 base from J, with 5 bases between. The chain's CDR3 is CASSLSSGANVLTF. CDR3 bases: TGTGCCAGCAGCCTCTCTTCTGGGGCCAACGTCCTGACTTTC.

This clone was detected only once. V gene TRBV30 combines with J gene TRBJ1-1; D uncertain. The CDR3 is 14 amino acids. Trimming cost V 2 bases and J 2 bases, with 12 bases left between them. The germline V gene encodes CDR1 GTSNPN and CDR2 SVGIG (reference sequence). CDR3 sequence: CAWSFGDINTEAFF. The CDR3 DNA follows: TGTGCCTGGAGTTTCGGGGATATTAACACTGAAGCTTTCTTT.

The chain links TRBV28 to TRBJ1-3; D is possibly TRBD1 (6 bases). The CDR3 consists of 12 residues. V was clipped by 10 bases and J by 3 bases, with 10 bases between them. Looked up from germline, CDR1 is MDHEN and CDR2 is SYDVKM. In nucleotides, the CDR3 is TGTGCCACAACAGGGAATGGAAACACCATATATTTT. Translation: CATTGNGNTIYF. The full variable domain, rest sourced from reference TRBV28 and TRBJ1-3, is DVKVTQSSRYLVKRTGEKVFLECVQDMDHENMFWYRQDPGLGLRLIYFSYDVKMKEKGDIPEGYSVSREKKERFSLILESASTNQTSMYLCATTGNGNTIYFGEGSWLTVV.

The genes are TRBV11-2 and TRBJ2-2; perhaps TRBD2 as D (6 bases). The V end lost 5 bases, the J end lost 8 bases, and 9 bases lay between the germline ends. The CDR3 contains 12 residues. Germline CDR1 and CDR2: SGHAT and FQNNGV. As DNA, the CDR3 is TGTGCCAGCAGCCCTGGGAGGGGGGAGCTGTTTTTT. Residues: CASSPGRGELFF.

This rearrangement joins TRBV19 to TRBJ2-7; a weak D match, TRBD1 (6 bases). The V and J ends lost 7 bases and 3 bases respectively, with 13 bases between them. CDR1 LNHDA and CDR2 SQIVND come from the germline V gene (reference sequence). This CDR3 is 13 amino acids long. This chain's CDR3 is CASTPTGSYEQYF. CDR3 DNA: TGTGCCAGTACCCCTACAGGGAGCTACGAGCAGTACTTC.

V usage is TRBV7-3 and J usage is TRBJ2-2, with D unresolved. The CDR3 is 13 amino acids. The V end lost 4 bases, the J end lost 5 bases, and 8 bases lay between the germline ends. Germline loops: CDR1 SGHTA, CDR2 FQGTGA. The CDR3 DNA sequence: TGTGCCAGCAGCTCACGAGGAACCGGGGAGCTGTTTTTT. It is translated as CASSSRGTGELFF.

This clone was detected only a few times. V and J are TRBV30 and TRBJ1-6, with D unresolved. The CDR3 length is 15 residues. Germline CDR1 and CDR2: GTSNPN and SVGIG (reference sequence). Trimming pared 1 base from V and 7 bases from J, leaving 14 bases between. CDR3 coding DNA: TGTGCCTGGAGTGACAAGAGGGTCGAGAATTCACCCCTCCACTTT. Encoded protein: CAWSDKRVENSPLHF.

The chain couples TRBV7-2 to TRBJ1-4, with no clear D. Trimming removed 3 bases at V and 7 bases at J, with 15 bases between. Germline CDR1 SGHTA, CDR2 FQGNSA. This CDR3 has 15 amino acids. The CDR3 nucleotides read TGTGCCAGCAGCTTCCCCCCACCGAGGAGTGAAAAACTGTTTTTT. This encodes CASSFPPPRSEKLFF.

This clone has a single count. The chain employs TRBV30 and TRBJ2-1; TRBD2 matches 8 bases. Trimming took 3 bases from V and 6 from J; bases not matched to a gene: 19. CDR3 length: 18 residues. The V gene's germline CDR1 is GTSNPN and CDR2 SVGIG (reference sequence). This CDR3 reads CAWRDPQNPTGGPNEQFF. DNA of the CDR3: TGTGCCTGGAGGGACCCTCAAAACCCAACGGGGGGGCCCAATGAGCAGTTCTTC. Supplemented by reference TRBV30 and TRBJ2-1, the full variable domain reads SQTIHQWPATLVQPVGSPLSLECTVEGTSNPNLYWYRQAAGRGLQLLFYSVGIGQISSEVPQNLSASRPQDRQFILSSKKLLLSDSGFYLCAWRDPQNPTGGPNEQFFGPGTRLTVL.

The CDR3 DNA reads as TGTGCCAGCAGCCTAAGACAGGGATCGGACGAGCAGTACTTC. This sequence encodes CASSLRQGSDEQYF. V and J are TRBV5-4 and TRBJ2-7, with TRBD1 matching over 7 bases. Looked up from germline, CDR1 is SGHNT and CDR2 is YYREEE (reference sequence). There are 14 residues in the CDR3. J was trimmed by 5 bases and V by 4 bases; bases with no gene match: 9.

The genes are TRBV23-1 and TRBJ2-1; 13 nucleotides line up with TRBD2. TRBV23-1 is reported as an ORF; its role is uncertain. The CDR3 spans 13 residues. Unmatched junction bases numbered 3, after V lost 6 bases and J lost 10 bases. CDR3 in DNA: TGCGCCAGCAGGCCGGGACTAGCGGGGGAGCAGTTCTTC. It is translated as CASRPGLAGEQFF.

The V gene is TRBV18, the J gene TRBJ1-3; 9 nucleotides match TRBD1. With 2 bases clipped from V and 2 bases from J, the junction kept 1 base outside the gene matches. The CDR3 totals 15 residues. Germline values: CDR1 KGHSH, CDR2 LQKENI. CDR3 sequence (DNA): TGTGCCAGCTCACCAGGGACAGGGCCTGGAAACACCATATATTTT. Translating gives CASSPGTGPGNTIYF.

A few counts support this clone. The CDR3 is CASSSRGDSFSGANVLTF. Written as DNA, the CDR3 is TGTGCCAGCAGCTCTAGGGGGGACAGCTTCTCTGGGGCCAACGTCCTGACTTTC. The V and J genes are TRBV5-5 and TRBJ2-6; D perhaps matches TRBD1 (7 bases). The CDR3 has 18 amino acids. The V gene's germline CDR1 is SGHKS and CDR2 YYEKEE (reference sequence). Trimming took 3 bases from V and 0 from J, leaving 16 bases between them. Based on the CDR3 plus reference TRBV5-5 and TRBJ2-6, the full variable domain is DAGVTQSPTHLIKTRGQQVTLRCSPISGHKSVSWYQQVLGQGPQFIFQYYEKEERGRGNFPDRFSARQFPNYSSELNVNALLLGDSALYLCASSSRGDSFSGANVLTFGAGSRLTVL.